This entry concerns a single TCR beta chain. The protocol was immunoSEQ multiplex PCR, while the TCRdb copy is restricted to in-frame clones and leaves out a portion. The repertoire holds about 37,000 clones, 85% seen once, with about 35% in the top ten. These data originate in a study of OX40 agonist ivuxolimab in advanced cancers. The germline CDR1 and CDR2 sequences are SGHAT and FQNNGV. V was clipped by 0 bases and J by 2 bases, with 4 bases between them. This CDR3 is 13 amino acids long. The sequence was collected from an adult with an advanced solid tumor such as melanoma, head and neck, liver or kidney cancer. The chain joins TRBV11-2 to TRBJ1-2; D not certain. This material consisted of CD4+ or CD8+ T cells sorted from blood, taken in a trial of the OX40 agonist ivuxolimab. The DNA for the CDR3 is TGTGCCAGCAGCTTAGAGATAAACTATGGCTACACCTTC. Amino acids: CASSLEINYGYTF. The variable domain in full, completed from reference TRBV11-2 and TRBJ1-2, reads EAGVAQSPRYKIIEKRQSVAFWCNPISGHATLYWYQQILGQGPKLLIQFQNNGVVDDSQLPKDRFSAERLKGVDSTLKIQPAKLEDSAVYLCASSLEINYGYTFGSGTRLTVV.